The present T cell receptor (beta chain) was sequenced within a study of T cells in Graves' hyperthyroidism and ophthalmopathy. There are many counts of this clonotype. Patients aged 18 to 65 with hyperthyroidism were newly diagnosed, with duration under 2 months. CDR3 size: 15 residues. Trimming cost V 4 bases and J 4 bases, with 13 bases left between them. Amplification of TCR beta CDR3 regions was performed using RNA transcripts as template. TCR CDR3 underwent first-round RT-PCR with the HTBI primer set. TCRdb processed the multiplex PCR reads anew with MiXCR; each CDR3 protein has one entry. The data show fewer than 300,000 distinct CDR3 sequences, 20% to 25% seen once.

The J gene is TRBJ2-2, the V gene TRBV12-3 or TRBV12-4, with D hard to call. The receptor was derived from a man between 35 and 55 years old with Graves' hyperthyroidism that later progressed to Graves' ophthalmopathy. Material: blood. Here the CDR3 DNA reads TGTGCCAGCAGTTCGCGTACCGTTATCACCGGGGAGCTGTTTTTT. Translation: CASSSRTVITGELFF.